These 10 T cell receptor beta chains share one sample of origin, sequenced in a study of blood T cell repertoires in COVID-19. Produced via immunoSEQ multiplex PCR; TCRdb's table is partial and in-frame only. The table lists under 200,000 clones, roughly 83% of them singletons. The sample comprised peripheral blood. The receptors derive from a woman in her forties with COVID-19, enrolled during active disease.

This chain links TRBV7-9 with TRBJ2-5; the match to TRBD2 covers 11 bases. The J segment lost 3 bases and the V segment lost 5 bases, leaving 14 bases of the junction unmatched. Per the germline V gene, CDR1 is SEHNR and CDR2 is FQNEAQ (reference sequence). The CDR3 has 18 amino acids. In nucleotides, the CDR3 is TGTGCCAGCAGCCTTACCCCGAGACTAGCGGGGCGCAAAGAGACCCAGTACTTC. Residues: CASSLTPRLAGRKETQYF. Based on the CDR3 plus reference TRBV7-9 and TRBJ2-5, the full variable domain is DTGVSQNPRHKITKRGQNVTFRCDPISEHNRLYWYRQTLGQGPEFLTYFQNEAQLEKSRLLSDRFSAERPKGSFSTLEIQRTEQGDSAMYLCASSLTPRLAGRKETQYFGPGTRLLVL.

J is TRBJ2-2 and V is TRBV5-1; 10 nucleotides align to TRBD2. Germline trimming cut 4 bases from V and 4 bases from J; bases unmatched to any gene: 7. Germline CDR1 and CDR2: SGHRS and YFSETQ. This CDR3 contains 16 residues. The CDR3 is CASSPLRTSGTGELFF. As DNA, the CDR3 is TGCGCCAGCAGCCCCTTAAGGACTAGCGGCACCGGGGAGCTGTTTTTT.

V usage is TRBV29-1 and J usage is TRBJ2-1, with D tentatively TRBD2 (6 bases). V was trimmed by 4 bases and J by 7 bases, leaving 14 bases between them. This CDR3 has 13 residues. The germline CDR1 and CDR2 sequences are SQVTM and ANQGSEA. CDR3 loop: CSVAVTSLNEQFF. The CDR3 DNA follows: TGCAGCGTTGCTGTGACTAGTCTAAATGAGCAGTTCTTC.

The J gene is TRBJ2-7, the V gene TRBV27, with D possibly matching TRBD1 (5 bases). The CDR3 covers 13 residues. Germline V gene data show CDR1 as MNHEY and CDR2 as SMNVEV (reference sequence). Trimming removed 0 bases from V and 6 bases from J, with 9 bases in between. CDR3 bases: TGTGCCAGCAGTTTATCCAGGGTTTCCGAGCAGTACTTC. Amino acids: CASSLSRVSEQYF.

The chain uses TRBV3-1 (or the pseudogene TRBV3-2) and TRBJ2-3; no clear D. The CDR3 loop spans 14 amino acids. The ends were cut back, 3 bases at V and 4 bases at J, with 11 bases in the middle. The germline gives CDR1 LGHDT, CDR2 YNNKEL (reference sequence). CDR3 residues: CASSHRGAADTQYF. CDR3 DNA sequence: TGTGCCAGCAGCCACAGAGGCGCAGCAGATACGCAGTATTTT.

The chain is built from TRBV9 and TRBJ2-1; D ambiguous. The CDR3 runs to 13 residues. V was cut by 2 bases and J by 10 bases, with 13 bases left in between. Per germline, CDR1 SGDLS and CDR2 YYNGEE. CDR3 coding DNA: TGTGCCAGCAGCGTCGGTTACGCTTACGAGCAGTTCTTC. This encodes CASSVGYAYEQFF.

V and J are TRBV11-3 and TRBJ2-7; maybe TRBD2 (5 bases). The CDR3 consists of 13 residues. Germline V CDR1 and CDR2: SGHNT, YENEEA. The V gene lost 5 bases and the J gene lost 5 bases, with 13 bases spanning the gap. The CDR3 is CASSLAGSHEQYF. The CDR3 DNA is TGTGCCAGCAGCCTCGCGGGTTCCCACGAGCAGTACTTC.

The chain recombines TRBV4-1 with TRBJ2-4; D might be TRBD2 (5 bases). Germline V lookup: CDR1 MGHRA, CDR2 YSYEKL. V dropped 0 bases and J dropped 5 bases, with 5 bases sitting between them. The CDR3 loop spans 13 amino acids. Here the CDR3 reads CASSQEGENIQYF. The CDR3 DNA sequence: TGCGCCAGCAGCCAAGAGGGAGAAAACATTCAGTACTTC.

This sequence joins TRBV4-3 and TRBJ1-4, with TRBD1 identical over 9 bases. The junction had 8 bases not matched to a gene; V was cut back by 4 bases and J by 8 bases. The germline CDR1 and CDR2 sequences are LGHNA and YSLEER. The CDR3 has 15 residues. The CDR3 region is CASSPIPGQGEKLFF. The CDR3, as DNA: TGCGCCAGCAGCCCTATTCCGGGACAGGGCGAAAAACTGTTTTTT.

V usage is TRBV5-1 and J usage is TRBJ2-1; D not certain. Germline V CDR1 and CDR2: SGHRS, YFSETQ. CDR3 length: 11 residues. V was shortened by 3 bases and J by 14 bases, with 12 bases between the two germline ends. CDR3 sequence reads: CASSYGEVKFF. CDR3 DNA sequence: TGCGCCAGCAGCTACGGCGAGGTGAAGTTCTTC.